These 28 T cell receptor beta chains originate from one sample sequenced in a study of blood T cells in healthy people across ages. Primed by a sample-barcoded 5' primer and a J-beta primer mix, a second PCR proceeded for about 6 to 11 cycles. In TCRdb, the 5' RACE reads were re-called with MiXCR into one record per CDR3 protein. Of 1.5 million to 2 million distinct CDR3 sequences in the sample, 49% were seen once. The sequencing input was blood. The source of these receptors is a woman in her thirties or forties in good health.

The rearrangement links TRBV15 to TRBJ2-1, with 7 bases that match TRBD2. V gave up 0 bases and J gave up 2 bases; unmatched junction bases: 4. From germline, CDR1 is LNHNV and CDR2 YYDKDF (reference sequence). The CDR3 runs to 16 residues. The CDR3 DNA follows: TGTGCCACCAGCAGAGAGGGCGGGGGAGCCTACAATGAGCAGTTCTTC. Amino acid sequence: CATSREGGGAYNEQFF.

V is TRBV6-1 and J is TRBJ2-1; 10 bases are a match to TRBD2. The CDR3 has 17 residues. Germline lookup yields CDR1 MNHNS and CDR2 SASEGT. The trim removed 3 bases at V and 4 bases at J, leaving 9 bases unmatched. For the CDR3, the DNA is TGTGCCAGCAGTGACGAGGGACTAGCGAGGGCATACAATGAGCAGTTCTTC. Its translation is CASSDEGLARAYNEQFF.

CDR3 in DNA: TGTGCCAGCAGCTCGCCGACAGGGGACACTGAAGCTTTCTTT. This sequence encodes CASSSPTGDTEAFF. V gene TRBV7-2 combines with J gene TRBJ1-1; 8 positions agree with TRBD1. The CDR3 is made up of 14 amino acids. Unmatched junction bases numbered 4, after V lost 4 bases and J lost 3 bases. Germline V gene data show CDR1 as SGHTA and CDR2 as FQGNSA.

This chain connects TRBV2 to TRBJ1-2, with TRBD1 as a possible D gene (5 bases). CDR1 is SNHLY, CDR2 FYNNEI, per germline. The CDR3 has 13 residues. Trimming left V 6 bases short and J 3 bases short, with 11 bases between. The CDR3 sequence is CASSEGSDYGYTF. The CDR3 bases are TGTGCCAGCAGCGAGGGGAGCGACTATGGCTACACCTTC. Drawing the rest from reference TRBV2 and TRBJ1-2, the complete variable domain is EPEVTQTPSHQVTQMGQEVILRCVPISNHLYFYWYRQILGQKVEFLVSFYNNEISEKSEIFDDQFSVERPDGSNFTLKIRSTKLEDSAMYFCASSEGSDYGYTFGSGTRLTVV.

This clonotype was counted a single time. The J gene is TRBJ2-3, the V gene TRBV7-9; D is possibly TRBD2 (6 bases). The length of the CDR3 is 14 residues. Trimming stripped 2 bases from V and 4 bases from J, with 10 bases between. Germline values: CDR1 SEHNR, CDR2 FQNEAQ (reference sequence). The CDR3 coding sequence is TGTGCCAGCAGCTTAATGGGGGGAGCAGATACGCAGTATTTT. It encodes CASSLMGGADTQYF.

This clonotype has at least ten counts. This chain joins TRBV20-1 and TRBJ2-1, with TRBD1 matching over 9 bases. The CDR3 is made up of 13 amino acids. Germline V lookup: CDR1 DFQATT, CDR2 SNEGSKA (reference sequence). V shed 5 bases, J shed 6 bases, and the junction held 5 bases outside the gene matches. CDR3 bases: TGCAGTGCTCCCTCGGACAGGGGCAATGAGCAGTTCTTC. Protein: CSAPSDRGNEQFF.

The V call is TRBV6-6, the J call TRBJ2-5; 7 nucleotides align to TRBD2. This CDR3 region has 16 residues. Trimming removed 5 bases from V and 2 bases from J; junction bases left unmatched: 11. Germline CDR1 reads MNHNY; CDR2 reads SVGAGI (reference sequence). The CDR3 nucleotides are TGTGCCAGCAGTCGCAGCTTGGGGGGGATTCAAGAGACCCAGTACTTC. Translating gives CASSRSLGGIQETQYF.

The chain uses TRBV18 and TRBJ2-1, with D uncertain. The CDR3 length is 14 residues. Trimming removed 1 base at V and 6 bases at J, with 10 bases between. The germline V gene encodes CDR1 KGHSH and CDR2 LQKENI. CDR3 nucleotides: TGTGCCAGCTCACCACTAGGAAGGGTCAATGAGCAGTTCTTC. It specifies CASSPLGRVNEQFF.

The chain couples TRBV11-1 to TRBJ1-6; D not resolved. CDR1 SGHAT and CDR2 FQDESV come from the germline V gene (reference sequence). The length of the CDR3 is 17 residues. V shed 2 bases and J shed 0 bases, with 11 bases lying between them. CDR3 sequence reads: CASSLRGRSSYNSPLHF. The CDR3 DNA reads TGTGCCAGCAGCTTAAGAGGGAGAAGCTCCTATAATTCACCCCTCCACTTT.

This chain uses TRBV11-2 with TRBJ2-5; 11 bases match TRBD2. V gave up 1 base and J gave up 5 bases; unmatched junction bases: 9. The CDR3 covers 17 residues. The germline gives CDR1 SGHAT, CDR2 FQNNGV. The CDR3 DNA reads TGTGCCAGCAGCTTAGTTAGCGGGGGGGCACGAGGGGAGACCCAGTACTTC. This encodes CASSLVSGGARGETQYF.

This clonotype has just one count. This rearrangement joins TRBV7-2 to TRBJ2-5, with D tentatively TRBD2 (5 bases). Germline V gene data show CDR1 as SGHTA and CDR2 as FQGNSA. Trimming removed 1 base from V and 2 bases from J, with 11 bases in between. CDR3 length: 15 residues. The CDR3 DNA reads as TGTGCCAGCAGCTTAGGGTCGAGGGCTCAAGAGACCCAGTACTTC. The encoded protein is CASSLGSRAQETQYF.

CDR3 sequence: CASSLMVNGGAILGAQYF. The DNA of the CDR3 is TGTGCCAGCAGTTTAATGGTAAACGGCGGGGCGATCCTAGGGGCGCAGTATTTT. The chain recombines TRBV12-3 or TRBV12-4 with TRBJ2-3; D possibly corresponds to TRBD2 (6 bases). V was shortened by 2 bases and J by 10 bases, with 28 bases between the two germline ends. The CDR3 consists of 18 residues.

This clonotype was detected a few times. The genes are TRBV7-9 and TRBJ2-7, with 8 bases identical to TRBD2. V lost 1 base and J lost 5; bases outside the gene matches: 7. The V gene's germline CDR1 is SEHNR and CDR2 FQNEAQ (reference sequence). The CDR3 is made up of 15 amino acids. CDR3: CASSLEVAGIDEQYF. As DNA, the CDR3 is TGTGCCAGCAGCTTAGAGGTAGCGGGGATCGACGAGCAGTACTTC.

This clonotype occurred a few times. V usage is TRBV7-6 and J usage is TRBJ2-5; D uncertain. This CDR3 has 15 amino acids. Per germline, CDR1 SGHVS and CDR2 FNYEAQ. V gave up 4 bases and J gave up 4 bases, with 16 bases separating them. The CDR3 nucleotides are TGTGCCAGCAGCTCATCTTCCGGTCAGAGAGAGACCCAGTACTTC. Its protein is CASSSSSGQRETQYF.

V usage is TRBV24-1 and J usage is TRBJ2-1; the D gene is possibly TRBD2 (6 bases). The J call may be wrong; the DNA end is better matched by TRBJ2-7. CDR3 length: 16 residues. Germline loops: CDR1 KGHDR, CDR2 SFDVKD. Written as DNA, the CDR3 is TGTGCCACCACTTCGCCGGAGGGGCCCCTCTACAATGAGCAGTACTTC. Its translation is CATTSPEGPLYNEQYF.

Comment on this clonotype: One end of the junction fails to match germline, which may point to a read error. The genes are TRBV6-2 or TRBV6-3 and TRBJ1-2, with D hard to call. Germline V CDR1 and CDR2: MNHEY, SVGEGT. There are 15 residues in the CDR3. This CDR3 reads CASSYTRTANYGFTF. CDR3 nucleotide sequence: TGTGCCAGCAGCTATACAAGGACGGCTAACTATGGCTTCACCTTC.

This chain connects TRBV10-3 to TRBJ1-2; D is perhaps TRBD1 (5 bases). Germline V gene data show CDR1 as ENHRY and CDR2 as SYGVKD. This CDR3 has 13 amino acids. Trimming took 10 bases from V and 3 from J, leaving 15 bases between them. The CDR3 region is CATQRGEDYGYTF. The DNA for the CDR3 is TGTGCCACCCAGCGGGGGGAAGACTATGGCTACACCTTC.

J is TRBJ2-7 and V is TRBV4-3, with TRBD1 matching 7 bases. The J call may be incorrect, as the DNA end agrees better with TRBJ2-5. Germline loops: CDR1 LGHNA, CDR2 YSLEER. The CDR3 has 16 amino acids. CDR3 bases: TGCGCCAGCAGCCAAGGGACAGGCCATCAAAGAGGGACCCAGTACTTC. Its translation: CASSQGTGHQRGTQYF.

This chain connects TRBV12-3 or TRBV12-4 to TRBJ2-3; a possible D gene is TRBD2 (7 bases). This CDR3 comprises 15 residues. V was trimmed by 5 bases and J by 5 bases, leaving 17 bases between them. CDR3 loop: CASSPYGGGQDTQYF. CDR3 DNA sequence: TGTGCCAGCAGTCCCTATGGGGGGGGGCAAGATACGCAGTATTTT.

This clonotype was observed a handful of times. V and J are TRBV5-1 and TRBJ1-4; D not certain. Germline V gives CDR1 SGHRS, CDR2 YFSETQ. The CDR3 has 14 amino acids. V dropped 4 bases and J dropped 5 bases, with 12 bases sitting between them. The DNA of the CDR3 is TGCGCCAGCAGCCGGGTGTCTGGGAATGAAAAACTGTTTTTT. Protein product: CASSRVSGNEKLFF.

The chain links TRBV4-3 to TRBJ1-4; tentatively, D is TRBD1 (5 bases). V was shortened by 7 bases and J by 0 bases, with 15 bases between the two germline ends. Germline values: CDR1 LGHNA, CDR2 YSLEER. This CDR3 is 16 amino acids long. The CDR3 protein is CASTGELTATNEKLFF. The CDR3 coding sequence is TGCGCCAGCACAGGAGAATTGACAGCAACTAATGAAAAACTGTTTTTT.

The chain couples TRBV4-3 to TRBJ2-4; D gene ambiguous. The CDR3 is 14 amino acids. V lost 0 bases and J 13 bases, leaving 16 bases between the germline ends. Per the germline V gene, CDR1 is LGHNA and CDR2 is YSLEER. In DNA, the CDR3 is TGCGCCAGCAGCCAAGACATTAACCGCTACGGGCAGTACTTC. Protein sequence: CASSQDINRYGQYF.

The chain carries TRBV9 and TRBJ2-7, with D perhaps matching TRBD1 (5 bases). V was trimmed by 0 bases and J by 4 bases, leaving 11 bases between them. CDR3 length equals 14 residues. CDR1 SGDLS and CDR2 YYNGEE come from the germline V gene. The CDR3 sequence is CASSVVTTEYEQYF. The CDR3 bases are TGTGCCAGCAGCGTAGTCACGACAGAGTACGAGCAGTACTTC.

The chain combines TRBV9 with TRBJ2-1, with D tentatively TRBD1 (6 bases). Per germline, CDR1 SGDLS and CDR2 YYNGEE. Trimming removed 4 bases at V and 9 bases at J, with 17 bases between. The CDR3 totals 14 residues. Here the CDR3 reads CASSHLTQGTEQFF. CDR3 DNA sequence: TGTGCCAGCAGCCATCTTACACAGGGAACTGAGCAGTTCTTC.

The CDR3: CSARGGLHFEQYF. The CDR3 nucleotides are TGCAGTGCTAGAGGGGGGTTACATTTCGAGCAGTACTTC. J is TRBJ2-5 and V is TRBV20-1, with D perhaps TRBD1 or TRBD2 (5 bases each). The end of the DNA is better explained by TRBJ2-7, so the J call may be wrong. Germline CDR1 reads DFQATT; CDR2 reads SNEGSKA (reference sequence). CDR3 length: 13 residues.

This clonotype occurred a few times. The J gene is TRBJ2-1, the V gene TRBV18; TRBD1 aligns across 10 bases. The V and J ends lost 1 base and 9 bases, in that order; junction bases with no gene match: 6. Germline CDR1 and CDR2: KGHSH and LQKENI. This CDR3 spans 15 amino acids. The DNA for the CDR3 is TGTGCCAGCTCACCACTGGTGGGACAGGGGACTGAGCAGTTCTTC. Its protein product is CASSPLVGQGTEQFF.

This clonotype has just one count. The CDR3, as DNA: TGTGCCAGCAGCCACCGCAGGGGTTCTCCCTACAATGAGCAGTACTTC. Residues: CASSHRRGSPYNEQYF. The chain joins TRBV9 to TRBJ2-5; the D gene is possibly TRBD1 (6 bases). The CDR3 runs to 16 residues. Germline loops: CDR1 SGDLS, CDR2 YYNGEE. The V and J ends lost 4 bases and 11 bases respectively, with 27 bases between them.

This clonotype was observed a few times. The chain uses TRBV7-2 and TRBJ2-7, with 8 positions matching TRBD1. Germline V lookup: CDR1 SGHTA, CDR2 FQGNSA. Trimming cost V 7 bases and J 4 bases; bases outside gene matches: 9. CDR3 size: 14 residues. The DNA for the CDR3 is TGTGCCAGCACCCAAGACAGGGGTTTATACGAGCAGTACTTC. It specifies CASTQDRGLYEQYF.